Only one count was recorded for the clone carrying this T cell receptor (beta chain). Repertoires were generated with immunoSEQ multiplex PCR, while TCRdb's copy carries only in-frame clones and drops some. The sample holds tens of thousands of clones, roughly four fifths seen once. Relapse after autologous stem cell transplantation occurred in every patient, and brentuximab vedotin exposure varied. Per germline, CDR1 KGHSH and CDR2 LQKENI. The CDR3 is 15 residues long. Trimming removed 2 bases from V and 8 bases from J; junction bases left unmatched: 4. The record originates from a study of PD-1 blockade in classical Hodgkin lymphoma.

This sample comprised peripheral blood mononuclear cells (PBMCs), obtained at baseline. The chain joins TRBV18 to TRBJ1-6, with 9 nucleotides matching TRBD1. The clonotype was recovered from a human donor with classical Hodgkin lymphoma. CDR3 sequence reads: CASSPKRTGDSPLHF. The DNA of the CDR3 is TGTGCCAGCTCACCAAAACGGACAGGGGATTCACCCCTCCACTTT.